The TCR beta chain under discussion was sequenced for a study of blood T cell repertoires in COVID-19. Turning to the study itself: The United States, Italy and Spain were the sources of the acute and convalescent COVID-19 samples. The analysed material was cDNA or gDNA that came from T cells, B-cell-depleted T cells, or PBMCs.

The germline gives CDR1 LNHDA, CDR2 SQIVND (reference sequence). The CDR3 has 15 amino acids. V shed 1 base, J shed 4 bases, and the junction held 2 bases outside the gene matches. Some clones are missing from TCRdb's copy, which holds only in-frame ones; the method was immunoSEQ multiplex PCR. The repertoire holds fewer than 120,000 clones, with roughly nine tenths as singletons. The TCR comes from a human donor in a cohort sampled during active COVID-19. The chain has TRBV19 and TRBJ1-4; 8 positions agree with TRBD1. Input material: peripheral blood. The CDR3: CASSIGQGSNEKLFF. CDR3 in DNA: TGTGCCAGTAGTATAGGACAGGGGAGTAATGAAAAACTGTTTTTT. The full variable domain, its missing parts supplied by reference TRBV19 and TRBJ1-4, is DGGITQSPKYLFRKEGQNVTLSCEQNLNHDAMYWYRQDPGQGLRLIYYSQIVNDFQKGDIAEGYSVSREKKESFPLTVTSAQKNPTAFYLCASSIGQGSNEKLFFGSGTQLSVL.